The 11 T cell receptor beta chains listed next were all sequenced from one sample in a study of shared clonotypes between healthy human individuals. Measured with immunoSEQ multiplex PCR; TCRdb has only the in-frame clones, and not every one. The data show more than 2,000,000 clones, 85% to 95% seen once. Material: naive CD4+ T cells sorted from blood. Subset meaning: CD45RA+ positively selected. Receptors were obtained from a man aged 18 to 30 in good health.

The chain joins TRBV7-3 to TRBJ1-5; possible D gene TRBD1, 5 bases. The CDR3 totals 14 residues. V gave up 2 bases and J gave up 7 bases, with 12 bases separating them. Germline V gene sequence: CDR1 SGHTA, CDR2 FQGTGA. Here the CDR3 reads CASSLVGKGQPQHF. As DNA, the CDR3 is TGTGCCAGCAGCTTAGTGGGGAAGGGGCAGCCCCAGCATTTT. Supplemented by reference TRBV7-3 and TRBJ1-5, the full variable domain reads GAGVSQTPSNKVTEKGKYVELRCDPISGHTALYWYRQSLGQGPEFLIYFQGTGAADDSGLPNDRFFAVRPEGSVSTLKIQRTERGDSAVYLCASSLVGKGQPQHFGDGTRLSIL.

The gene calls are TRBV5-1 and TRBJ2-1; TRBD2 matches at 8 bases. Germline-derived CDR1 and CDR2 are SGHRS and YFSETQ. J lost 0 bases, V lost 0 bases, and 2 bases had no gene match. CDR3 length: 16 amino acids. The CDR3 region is CASSLVLAASYNEQFF. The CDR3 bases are TGCGCCAGCAGCTTGGTACTAGCGGCCTCCTACAATGAGCAGTTCTTC.

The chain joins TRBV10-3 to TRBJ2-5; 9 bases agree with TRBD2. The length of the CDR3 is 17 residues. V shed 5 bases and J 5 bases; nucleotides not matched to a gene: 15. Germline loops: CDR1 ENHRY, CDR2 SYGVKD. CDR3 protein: CAISQGGTSGFGETQYF. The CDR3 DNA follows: TGTGCCATCAGTCAAGGAGGTACTAGCGGGTTCGGGGAGACCCAGTACTTC.

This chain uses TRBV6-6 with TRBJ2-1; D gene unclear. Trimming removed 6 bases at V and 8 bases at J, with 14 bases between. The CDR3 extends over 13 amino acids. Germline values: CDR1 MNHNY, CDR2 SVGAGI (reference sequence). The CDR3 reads CASRGVISDEQFF. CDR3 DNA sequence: TGTGCCAGCAGAGGCGTCATCTCCGATGAGCAGTTCTTC.

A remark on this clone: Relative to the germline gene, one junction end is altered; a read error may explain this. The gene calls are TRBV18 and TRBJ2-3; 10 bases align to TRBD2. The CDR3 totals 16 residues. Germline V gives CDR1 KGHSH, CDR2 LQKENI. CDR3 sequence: CASSSLTSGSTGTQYF. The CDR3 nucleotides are TGTGCCAGCTCATCGCTGACTAGCGGGTCGACAGGTACGCAGTATTTT.

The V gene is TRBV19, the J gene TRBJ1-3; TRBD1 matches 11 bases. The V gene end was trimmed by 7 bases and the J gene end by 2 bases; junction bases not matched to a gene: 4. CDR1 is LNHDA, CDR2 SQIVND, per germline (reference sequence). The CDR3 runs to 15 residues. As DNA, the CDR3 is TGTGCCAGTAACACGGACAGGGGGCCTGGAAACACCATATATTTT. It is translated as CASNTDRGPGNTIYF.

CDR3 bases: TGTGCCAGCTCACCACCAGGACTAGCGTTGAACACCGGGGAGCTGTTTTTT. This gives the protein CASSPPGLALNTGELFF. The gene calls are TRBV18 and TRBJ2-2, with TRBD2 matching 9 bases. The CDR3 totals 17 residues. Germline CDR1 KGHSH, CDR2 LQKENI. Trimming removed 0 bases from V and 1 base from J; junction bases left unmatched: 3.

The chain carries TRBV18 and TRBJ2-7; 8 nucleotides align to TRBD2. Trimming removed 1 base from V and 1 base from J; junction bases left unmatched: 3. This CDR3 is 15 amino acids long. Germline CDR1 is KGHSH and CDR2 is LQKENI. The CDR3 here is CASSPQSGGSYEQYF. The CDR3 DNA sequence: TGTGCCAGCTCACCACAGTCGGGGGGGTCCTACGAGCAGTACTTC. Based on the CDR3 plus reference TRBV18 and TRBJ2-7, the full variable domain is NAGVMQNPRHLVRRRGQEARLRCSPMKGHSHVYWYRQLPEEGLKFMVYLQKENIIDESGMPKERFSAEFPKEGPSILRIQQVVRGDSAAYFCASSPQSGGSYEQYFGPGTRLTVT.

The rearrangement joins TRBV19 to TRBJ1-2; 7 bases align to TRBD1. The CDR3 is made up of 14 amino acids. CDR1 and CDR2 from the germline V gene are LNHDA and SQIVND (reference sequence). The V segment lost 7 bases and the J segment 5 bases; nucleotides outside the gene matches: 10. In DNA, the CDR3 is TGTGCCAGTAACCCCGGACAGGAGGTTTATGGCTACACCTTC. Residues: CASNPGQEVYGYTF.

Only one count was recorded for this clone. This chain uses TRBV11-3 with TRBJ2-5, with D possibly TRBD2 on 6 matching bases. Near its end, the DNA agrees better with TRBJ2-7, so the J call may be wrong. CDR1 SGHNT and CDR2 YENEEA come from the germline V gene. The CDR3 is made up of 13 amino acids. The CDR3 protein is CASSPGKGGEQYF. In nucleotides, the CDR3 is TGTGCCAGCAGCCCAGGGAAGGGAGGCGAGCAGTACTTC.

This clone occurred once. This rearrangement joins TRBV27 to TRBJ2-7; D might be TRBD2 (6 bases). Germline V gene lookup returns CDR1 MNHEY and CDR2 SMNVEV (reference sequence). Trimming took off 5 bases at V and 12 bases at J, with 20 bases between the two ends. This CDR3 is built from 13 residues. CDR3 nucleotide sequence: TGTGCCAGCAGTCTCATCACCGGGAGTGAAAGGTACTTC. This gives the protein CASSLITGSERYF.